The TCR beta chain described here comes from a study of T-cell memory formation after mild COVID-19. Study background: Largely, the TCR clusters proved donor specific.

With constant-segment primers, 5'RACE yielded cDNA libraries of TCR alpha and TCR beta that carried sample barcodes and UMIs. TCRdb re-called the 5' RACE reads through MiXCR, storing one row per CDR3 protein. The sample has roughly 340,000 distinct CDR3 sequences, approximately 16% seen once; the top ten hold 20% to 25%. The CDR3 contains 11 residues. Trimming cost V 3 bases and J 8 bases, with 5 bases left between them. Study outcomes and limitations: In second-wave clones peaking day 37, SARS-CoV-2 specificity remained unconfirmed.

The table lists this clonotype with a few counts. What it binds is unknown. Sequenced: PBMCs or a T cell subset sorted from them (not recorded which). The source is a man between 18 and 35 years old who had mild COVID-19 (a few samples of this study predate the infection). Cell type and time point are not known. The genes are TRBV12-3 or TRBV12-4 and TRBJ2-1, with D unresolved. Here the CDR3 DNA reads TGTGCCAGCAGTTTCAGCTATGAGCAGTTCTTC. This encodes CASSFSYEQFF.